These T cell receptor beta chains were read from a single sample in a study of T cell changes during pregnancy in multiple sclerosis. Sequencing used immunoSEQ multiplex PCR; TCRdb keeps in-frame clones, though not all of them. The sample comprises about 38,000 clones, more than 85% of which are singletons, and 12% rests with the top ten. Here the sequenced sample was CD8+ T cells from peripheral blood mononuclear cells, taken after pregnancy. These receptors originate from a female donor with multiple sclerosis, enrolled in a pregnancy study. CDR3s include the opening cysteine and the closing phenylalanine or tryptophan. Fields, in order: J gene, clone size, CDR3 length, D gene, V gene, CDR3 DNA, CDR3 protein. A D gene is named only where the DNA matches it firmly. Size is omitted from some rows. Given values are once, few, many or a class for expanded clones.

J: TRBJ2-7; size: NA; length: 17; D: TRBD2; V: TRBV9; DNA: TGTGCCAGCAGCGTAGGAGGGACTAGCGGGAGTTCCTACGAGCAGTACTTC; CDR3: CASSVGGTSGSSYEQYF
J: TRBJ2-5; size: once; length: 16; D: TRBD2; V: TRBV7-3; DNA: TGTGCCAGCAGCCAAGGTTTAGCGGGGGGCCAAGAGACCCAGTACTTC; CDR3: CASSQGLAGGQETQYF
J: TRBJ1-3; size: NA; length: 15; D: NA; V: TRBV7-2; DNA: TGTGCCAGCAGCACTACAGGGAGCTCTGGAAACACCATATATTTT; CDR3: CASSTTGSSGNTIYF
J: TRBJ2-7; size: NA; length: 15; D: NA; V: TRBV18; DNA: TGTGCCAGCTCACCACCGGCGGGTAGCTCCTACGAGCAGTACTTC; CDR3: CASSPPAGSSYEQYF
J: TRBJ1-3; size: NA; length: 15; D: TRBD1; V: TRBV27; DNA: TGTGCCAGCAGTTCCCACGGGACAGGTGGAAACACCATATATTTT; CDR3: CASSSHGTGGNTIYF
J: TRBJ2-2; size: NA; length: 19; D: NA; V: TRBV5-1; DNA: TGCGCCAGCAGCTTGGAAGGAGGGGTTGCGGCCCAGCGGACCGGGGAGCTGTTTTTT; CDR3: CASSLEGGVAAQRTGELFF
J: TRBJ1-1; size: NA; length: 14; D: TRBD1; V: TRBV6-5; DNA: TGTGCCAGCAGTCTCAGGGGGATGCACACTGAAGCTTTCTTT; CDR3: CASSLRGMHTEAFF
J: TRBJ1-2; size: NA; length: 13; D: NA; V: TRBV2; DNA: TGTGCCAGCGGGGGCGGCGACCCCTATGGCTACACCTTC; CDR3: CASGGGDPYGYTF
J: TRBJ1-4; size: once; length: 13; D: NA; V: TRBV6-4; DNA: TGTGCCAGCAGGGGACACACTAATGAAAAACTGTTTTTT; CDR3: CASRGHTNEKLFF
J: TRBJ2-7; size: NA; length: 13; D: NA; V: TRBV29-1; DNA: TGCAGCGTTGAGGGGACTCAAGTAACCGAGCAGTACTTC; CDR3: CSVEGTQVTEQYF
J: TRBJ2-2; size: NA; length: 15; D: TRBD2; V: TRBV6-6; DNA: TGTGCCAGCGCCTTAGCGGGAGGGAACACCGGGGAGCTGTTTTTT; CDR3: CASALAGGNTGELFF
J: TRBJ1-4; size: NA; length: 15; D: TRBD1; V: TRBV5-5; DNA: TGTGCCAGCAGCTTTCATAGGGGGCGAAATGAAAAACTGTTTTTT; CDR3: CASSFHRGRNEKLFF
J: TRBJ2-2; size: NA; length: 17; D: NA; V: TRBV27; DNA: TGTGCCAGCAGTTTATCGGCGTACTGGCGGGATGGCGGGGAGCTGTTTTTT; CDR3: CASSLSAYWRDGGELFF
J: TRBJ1-1; size: few; length: 13; D: NA; V: TRBV25-1; DNA: TGTGCCAGCGGTTACTCGACGGGCACTGAAGCTTTCTTT; CDR3: CASGYSTGTEAFF
J: TRBJ2-7; size: once; length: 14; D: TRBD1; V: TRBV27; DNA: TGTGCCAGCAGTGCCCCGGGACAGGGCTACGAGCAGTACTTC; CDR3: CASSAPGQGYEQYF
J: TRBJ2-7; size: NA; length: 14; D: TRBD2; V: TRBV6-1; DNA: TGTGCCAGCGAACTAGCGGGAGAAGGGTACGAGCAGTACTTC; CDR3: CASELAGEGYEQYF
J: TRBJ2-1; size: NA; length: 17; D: NA; V: TRBV4-1; DNA: TGCGCCAGCAGCGCAGGGACTGTTGATACCCCCTACAATGAGCAGTTCTTC; CDR3: CASSAGTVDTPYNEQFF
J: TRBJ2-7; size: medium-sized; length: 14; D: TRBD2; V: TRBV18; DNA: TGTGCCAGCTCCCTGACTGCGGGAGCCTACGAGCAGTACTTC; CDR3: CASSLTAGAYEQYF
J: TRBJ2-1; size: NA; length: 15; D: NA; V: TRBV15; DNA: TGTGCCACCAGCAGAGTTGGGGGCGGGTTTAATGAGCAGTTCTTC; CDR3: CATSRVGGGFNEQFF
J: TRBJ1-1; size: NA; length: 13; D: NA; V: TRBV11-3; DNA: TGTGCCAGCAGCTTACGTATCCACACTGAAGCTTTCTTT; CDR3: CASSLRIHTEAFF
J: TRBJ2-3; size: NA; length: 15; D: NA; V: TRBV15; DNA: TGTGCCACCAGCAGAGACGGGATGGTCACAGATACGCAGTATTTT; CDR3: CATSRDGMVTDTQYF
J: TRBJ2-2; size: few; length: 12; D: NA; V: TRBV11-2; DNA: TGTGCCAGCAGCTTACAAACCGGGGAGCTGTTTTTT; CDR3: CASSLQTGELFF
J: TRBJ2-3; size: NA; length: 15; D: NA; V: TRBV2; DNA: TGTGCCAGCAGGGGAGGAGCGTCTGGCACAGATACGCAGTATTTT; CDR3: CASRGGASGTDTQYF
J: TRBJ2-1; size: NA; length: 12; D: NA; V: TRBV30; DNA: TGTGCCTTTAGTTGGGCCCCCAATGAGCAGTTCTTC; CDR3: CAFSWAPNEQFF
J: TRBJ2-1; size: NA; length: 15; D: NA; V: TRBV5-1; DNA: TGCGCCAGCAGCCCGGACTTAAGCTCCTACAATGAGCAGTTCTTC; CDR3: CASSPDLSSYNEQFF
J: TRBJ2-5; size: NA; length: 15; D: TRBD1; V: TRBV4-1; DNA: TGCGCCAGCAGCCATCGGACAGGGGGAGGAGAGACCCAGTACTTC; CDR3: CASSHRTGGGETQYF